Shown below are 29 T cell receptor beta chains from a single sample sequenced in a study of OX40 agonist ivuxolimab in advanced cancers. The method was immunoSEQ multiplex PCR; TCRdb's version includes in-frame clones alone and lacks a portion of them. The data show fewer than 25,000 clones, just over 85% seen once. The material sequenced was CD4+ or CD8+ T cells sorted from blood, taken in a trial of the OX40 agonist ivuxolimab. The receptors shown here come from an adult with an advanced solid tumor such as melanoma, head and neck, liver or kidney cancer.

The chain couples TRBV9 to TRBJ2-2, with TRBD2 matching 8 bases. CDR1 and CDR2 from the germline V gene are SGDLS and YYNGEE. Trimming cost V 3 bases and J 0 bases; bases outside gene matches: 10. The CDR3 spans 18 residues. CDR3 coding DNA: TGTGCCAGCAGCGGAAAGACTAGCGCCAAACCGAACACCGGGGAGCTGTTTTTT. Amino acids: CASSGKTSAKPNTGELFF. Combining the CDR3 with reference TRBV9 and TRBJ2-2 gives the whole variable domain DSGVTQTPKHLITATGQRVTLRCSPRSGDLSVYWYQQSLDQGLQFLIQYYNGEERAKGNILERFSAQQFPDLHSELNLSSLELGDSALYFCASSGKTSAKPNTGELFFGEGSRLTVL.

This sequence joins TRBV28 and TRBJ2-3; the D gene is possibly TRBD1 (6 bases). With 2 bases removed from V and 6 bases from J, the gap between germline ends came to 12 bases. The CDR3 is 14 residues long. CDR1 is MDHEN, CDR2 SYDVKM, per germline. Here the CDR3 DNA reads TGTGCCAGCAGTTTAGGCACAAGGGGGGATACGCAGTATTTT. Translation gives CASSLGTRGDTQYF.

The rearrangement links TRBV4-1 to TRBJ1-5; tentative D call: TRBD1 (6 bases). The V gene's germline CDR1 is MGHRA and CDR2 YSYEKL. The CDR3 is 15 residues long. Trimming pared 1 base from V and 5 bases from J, leaving 12 bases between. CDR3 amino acids: CASSQGSGGHQPQHF. The CDR3 coding sequence is TGCGCCAGCAGCCAAGGTTCGGGGGGGCATCAGCCCCAGCATTTT.

V gene TRBV19 combines with J gene TRBJ2-5; no reliable D call. Germline V gene lookup returns CDR1 LNHDA and CDR2 SQIVND (reference sequence). This CDR3 spans 12 amino acids. Between the trimmed V and J ends, which lost 10 bases and 5 bases, there was a span of 14 bases. The CDR3: CATPKVQETQYF. CDR3 DNA sequence: TGTGCCACCCCCAAGGTGCAGGAGACCCAGTACTTC.

The CDR3 DNA sequence: TGTGCCAGCAGGGGAGGTCTGGTGGGCGGGGAGCTGTTTTTT. Translating gives CASRGGLVGGELFF. This rearrangement joins TRBV6-5 to TRBJ2-2; perhaps TRBD2 as D (6 bases). There are 14 residues in the CDR3. Germline lookup yields CDR1 MNHEY and CDR2 SVGAGI. The germline V and J ends were trimmed by 6 bases and 7 bases, with 15 bases remaining between them.

Judged by abundance, this clone is medium-sized (0.01 to 0.1%). The V and J genes are TRBV30 and TRBJ2-7; D may be TRBD1 or TRBD2 (5 bases each). V shed 5 bases and J shed 7 bases, with 12 bases lying between them. Germline loops: CDR1 GTSNPN, CDR2 SVGIG (reference sequence). There are 11 residues in the CDR3. CDR3 in amino acids: CAWGRWGEQYF. The CDR3 coding sequence is TGTGCCTGGGGGCGTTGGGGGGAGCAGTACTTC.

This clone occurred once. The J gene is TRBJ1-4, the V gene TRBV6-1; no clear D. The V and J ends lost 5 bases and 6 bases respectively, with 13 bases between them. The CDR3 covers 14 residues. CDR1 is MNHNS and CDR2 is SASEGT in the germline V gene. CDR3 nucleotides: TGTGCCAGCAGTACCCTTTTCTTACATGAAAAACTGTTTTTT. Amino acid sequence: CASSTLFLHEKLFF.

This sequence joins TRBV6-1 and TRBJ1-1, with D possibly being TRBD1 (5 bases). The CDR3 sequence is 14 residues long. V dropped 5 bases and J dropped 0 bases, with 10 bases sitting between them. In germline, CDR1 is MNHNS, CDR2 SASEGT. The CDR3 loop reads CASSLLGVNTEAFF. In DNA form, the CDR3 reads TGTGCCAGCAGTCTGCTGGGGGTGAACACTGAAGCTTTCTTT.

This rearrangement joins TRBV6-5 to TRBJ1-2, with no clear D. This CDR3 region has 14 residues. Trimming stripped 5 bases from V and 1 base from J, with 11 bases between. The germline V gene encodes CDR1 MNHEY and CDR2 SVGAGI. The CDR3 loop reads CASSLSYLNYGYTF. The CDR3 DNA is TGTGCCAGCAGTCTCAGCTACCTTAACTATGGCTACACCTTC.

The DNA for the CDR3 is TGTGCCAGCAGTTTCCGGGGCCAAGAGACCCAGTACTTC. It encodes CASSFRGQETQYF. V is TRBV27 and J is TRBJ2-5, with a possible D match to TRBD2 (5 bases). Trimming took off 3 bases at V and 1 base at J, with 6 bases between the two ends. This CDR3 has 13 residues. Germline V lookup: CDR1 MNHEY, CDR2 SMNVEV (reference sequence).

The genes are TRBV4-2 and TRBJ2-2; D might be TRBD2 (6 bases). CDR3 length: 16 amino acids. The V end lost 5 bases, the J end lost 5 bases, and 18 bases lay between the germline ends. Germline assignment: CDR1 LGHNA and CDR2 YNFKEQ. For the CDR3, the DNA is TGTGCCAGCAGCAAGGACTACCTCACTCTTACCGGGGAGCTGTTTTTT. Protein sequence: CASSKDYLTLTGELFF.

In DNA form, the CDR3 reads TGTGCCAGCAGCTTGGGGGGTAGTGGCTCCTACAATGAGCAGTTCTTC. The encoded protein is CASSLGGSGSYNEQFF. The chain uses TRBV7-9 and TRBJ2-1; possible D gene TRBD2, 6 bases. V lost 3 bases, J lost 0 bases, and 12 bases lay in between. CDR1 is SEHNR and CDR2 is FQNEAQ in the germline V gene (reference sequence). CDR3 length: 16 amino acids.

This clone was seen once. The rearrangement joins TRBV27 to TRBJ2-7; the match to TRBD2 covers 7 bases. The CDR3 extends over 15 amino acids. J was trimmed by 4 bases and V by 2 bases; bases with no gene match: 8. In germline, CDR1 is MNHEY, CDR2 SMNVEV (reference sequence). The CDR3 is CASSLAASGPYEQYF. The CDR3, as DNA: TGTGCCAGCAGTTTAGCGGCTAGCGGTCCGTACGAGCAGTACTTC.

V and J are TRBV5-6 and TRBJ1-5, with D tentatively TRBD1 (6 bases). The germline V and J ends were trimmed by 0 bases and 5 bases, with 9 bases remaining between them. The CDR3 length is 14 residues. Germline values: CDR1 SGHDT, CDR2 YYEEEE. The CDR3, as DNA: TGTGCCAGCAGCTTGGACAGGGAGGATCAGCCCCAGCATTTT. Translated, it gives CASSLDREDQPQHF.

The rearrangement links TRBV10-1 to TRBJ2-7; 9 nucleotides line up with TRBD1. The CDR3 covers 13 residues. The V gene's germline CDR1 is WNHNN and CDR2 SYGVQD (reference sequence). V lost 4 bases to trimming and J lost 4 bases; unmatched junction nucleotides: 2. The CDR3 is CASSAGQGYEQYF. The CDR3 bases are TGCGCCAGCAGTGCGGGACAGGGTTACGAGCAGTACTTC.

CDR3 in DNA: TGTGCCAGCAGTTACTCCCCTACAGGGGACTTTGAAAAACTGTTTTTT. This codes for CASSYSPTGDFEKLFF. The chain combines TRBV6-5 with TRBJ1-4, with TRBD1 matching over 7 bases. V dropped 0 bases and J dropped 7; count of bases not matched to a gene: 8. The CDR3 is 16 amino acids. The germline V gene encodes CDR1 MNHEY and CDR2 SVGAGI.

The chain recombines TRBV19 with TRBJ2-5; TRBD1 matches 7 bases. The J call is uncertain, as TRBJ2-7 better fits the DNA end. The CDR3 is 13 residues long. The germline gives CDR1 LNHDA, CDR2 SQIVND (reference sequence). The CDR3, as DNA: TGTGCCAGTAGTCCCGGACAGGCGTACGAGCAGTACTTC. The encoded protein is CASSPGQAYEQYF.

This rearrangement joins TRBV5-5 to TRBJ2-7; possibly TRBD1 or TRBD2 for D (5 bases each). The V gene lost 4 bases and the J gene lost 0 bases, with 17 bases spanning the gap. The CDR3 covers 16 residues. CDR1 is SGHKS, CDR2 YYEKEE, per germline (reference sequence). CDR3 DNA: TGTGCCAGCAGCGGGGGTTCGGACGCTTACTCCTACGAGCAGTACTTC. Amino acids: CASSGGSDAYSYEQYF.

The chain joins TRBV5-1 to TRBJ2-7, with 13 positions matching TRBD2. Germline V gene data show CDR1 as SGHRS and CDR2 as YFSETQ. V lost 1 base and J lost 6; bases outside the gene matches: 1. This CDR3 contains 14 residues. CDR3 sequence: CASSLTSGGVEQYF. The DNA of the CDR3 is TGCGCCAGCAGCTTGACTAGCGGGGGGGTCGAGCAGTACTTC.

V is TRBV10-3 and J is TRBJ2-1; 13 nucleotides line up with TRBD2. Germline V gene lookup returns CDR1 ENHRY and CDR2 SYGVKD. CDR3 length: 18 residues. V shed 4 bases and J 5 bases; nucleotides not matched to a gene: 11. In DNA form, the CDR3 reads TGTGCCATCAGTGGGGCACTAGCGGGAGGGCCGGGGGACAATGAGCAGTTCTTC. It is translated as CAISGALAGGPGDNEQFF.

This clone is a singleton in its sample. The CDR3 nucleotides are TGTGCAAGTCGCTTAGAAGGGGCAGGGGGCGTAGATACGCAGTATTTT. This encodes CASRLEGAGGVDTQYF. The gene calls are TRBV12-2 and TRBJ2-3; no check of the table's D call, TRBD1, against the DNA was made. TRBV12-2 is deemed a pseudogene. The CDR3 extends over 16 amino acids.

The chain links TRBV7-6 to TRBJ2-1; D may be TRBD2 (7 bases). The CDR3 loop spans 14 amino acids. V lost 5 bases and J lost 3, with 11 bases in between. Looked up from germline, CDR1 is SGHVS and CDR2 is FNYEAQ. CDR3 nucleotides: TGTGCCAGCAGCAGCGGGACACTCTACAATGAGCAGTTCTTC. It yields the protein CASSSGTLYNEQFF. Looking up the rest from reference TRBV7-6 and TRBJ2-1 gives the full variable domain: GAGVSQSPRYKVTKRGQDVALRCDPISGHVSLYWYRQALGQGPEFLTYFNYEAQQDKSGLPNDRFSAERPEGSISTLTIQRTEQRDSAMYRCASSSGTLYNEQFFGPGTRLTVL.

V is TRBV4-2 and J is TRBJ2-7; D possibly uses TRBD1 or TRBD2 (6 bases each). The CDR3 loop spans 14 amino acids. Germline V lookup: CDR1 LGHNA, CDR2 YNFKEQ. The germline V and J ends were trimmed by 3 bases and 3 bases, with 12 bases remaining between them. The CDR3 bases are TGTGCCAGCAGCCATCGACAGGAGGGCTACGAGCAGTACTTC. This encodes CASSHRQEGYEQYF.

The chain employs TRBV4-1 and TRBJ2-7; 10 bases are shared with TRBD1. CDR1 and CDR2 (germline): MGHRA, YSYEKL. This CDR3 comprises 14 residues. J was trimmed by 5 bases and V by 5 bases; bases with no gene match: 6. CDR3 sequence reads: CASSARQGANEQYF. The DNA of the CDR3 is TGCGCCAGCAGCGCCCGACAGGGGGCCAACGAGCAGTACTTC.

V and J are TRBV19 and TRBJ1-2, with D hard to call. Trimming pared 1 base from V and 0 bases from J, leaving 9 bases between. The V gene's germline CDR1 is LNHDA and CDR2 SQIVND (reference sequence). The CDR3 has 15 amino acids. As DNA, the CDR3 is TGTGCCAGTAGTATAGTGAGTTTATCTAACTATGGCTACACCTTC. Translating it yields CASSIVSLSNYGYTF.

This clone was seen once. The chain uses TRBV27 and TRBJ2-7; 8 nucleotides agree with TRBD2. J was trimmed by 2 bases and V by 0 bases; bases with no gene match: 12. Germline loops: CDR1 MNHEY, CDR2 SMNVEV (reference sequence). The CDR3 spans 18 residues. In DNA, the CDR3 is TGTGCCAGCAGTTTATCCGGGGGACGGGCGGGAGGCCCCTACGAGCAGTACTTC. Translation gives CASSLSGGRAGGPYEQYF.

Only a few counts were recorded for this clone. The rearrangement joins TRBV28 to TRBJ1-1; D is unclear. The CDR3 has 16 amino acids. V lost 1 base and J lost 0, with 12 bases in between. Per germline, CDR1 MDHEN and CDR2 SYDVKM. CDR3 bases: TGTGCCAGCAGTTTATTGGCAGAGAACATGAACACTGAAGCTTTCTTT. It is translated as CASSLLAENMNTEAFF.

The gene calls are TRBV29-1 and TRBJ2-3; TRBD2 might be the D (5 bases). This CDR3 has 14 amino acids. The V end lost 3 bases, the J end lost 6 bases, and 16 bases lay between the germline ends. CDR1 is SQVTM and CDR2 is ANQGSEA in the germline V gene. The CDR3 is CSVDKEVSMDTQYF. The CDR3 DNA reads TGCAGCGTTGATAAGGAGGTGAGCATGGATACGCAGTATTTT.

This clone was recorded a few times. The V call is TRBV9, the J call TRBJ2-7; maybe TRBD2 (6 bases). Deletions cut 0 bases from V and 3 bases from J, with 19 bases between. Germline lookup yields CDR1 SGDLS and CDR2 YYNGEE. The CDR3 is made up of 17 amino acids. The chain's CDR3 is CASSVGDASAGYYEQYF. In DNA form, the CDR3 reads TGTGCCAGCAGCGTAGGCGATGCCTCTGCGGGGTACTACGAGCAGTACTTC.